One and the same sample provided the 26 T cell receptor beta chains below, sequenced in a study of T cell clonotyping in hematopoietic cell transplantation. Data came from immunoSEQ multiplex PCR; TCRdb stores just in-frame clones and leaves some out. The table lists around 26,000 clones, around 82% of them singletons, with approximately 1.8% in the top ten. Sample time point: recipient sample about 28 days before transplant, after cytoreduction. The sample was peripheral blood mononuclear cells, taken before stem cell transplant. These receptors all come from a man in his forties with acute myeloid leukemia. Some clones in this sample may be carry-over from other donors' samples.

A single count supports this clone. CDR3: CAISERRELADTQYF. CDR3 nucleotide sequence: TGTGCCATCAGTGAGAGACGGGAGTTGGCAGATACGCAGTATTTT. The chain is built from TRBV10-3 and TRBJ2-3; a weak D match, TRBD2 (6 bases). The CDR3 contains 15 residues. Germline values: CDR1 ENHRY, CDR2 SYGVKD. The germline V and J ends were trimmed by 2 bases and 4 bases, with 13 bases remaining between them.

CDR3 coding DNA: TGTGCCAGCACCCTACGGGGGGAAAAACTGTTTTTT. As protein: CASTLRGEKLFF. The chain joins TRBV28 to TRBJ1-4, with a tentative D call TRBD1 (5 bases). Per germline, CDR1 MDHEN and CDR2 SYDVKM. V was cut by 7 bases and J by 8 bases, with 11 bases left in between. There are 12 residues in the CDR3.

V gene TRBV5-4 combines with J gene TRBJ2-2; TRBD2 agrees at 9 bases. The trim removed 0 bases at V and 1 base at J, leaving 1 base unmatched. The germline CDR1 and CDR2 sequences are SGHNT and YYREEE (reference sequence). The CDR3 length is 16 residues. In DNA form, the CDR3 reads TGTGCCAGCAGCTTGGGGCGGGAGGGGAACACCGGGGAGCTGTTTTTT. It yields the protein CASSLGREGNTGELFF.

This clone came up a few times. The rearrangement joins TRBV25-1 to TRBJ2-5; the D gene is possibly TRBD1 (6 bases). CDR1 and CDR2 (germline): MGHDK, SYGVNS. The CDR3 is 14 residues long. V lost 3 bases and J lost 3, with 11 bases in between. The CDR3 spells CASSEPRQEETQYF. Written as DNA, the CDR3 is TGTGCCAGCAGTGAGCCGAGACAGGAAGAGACCCAGTACTTC. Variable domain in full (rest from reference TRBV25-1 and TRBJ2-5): EADIYQTPRYLVIGTGKKITLECSQTMGHDKMYWYQQDPGMELHLIHYSYGVNSTEKGDLSSESTVSRIRTEHFPLTLESARPSHTSQYLCASSEPRQEETQYFGPGTRLLVL.

Here the CDR3 reads CASSQQAGGLYEQYF. CDR3 bases: TGTGCCAGCAGCCAACAAGCCGGGGGCCTCTACGAGCAGTACTTC. The chain links TRBV7-2 to TRBJ2-7; D might be TRBD1 or TRBD2, each matching 6 bases. Trimming removed 5 bases from V and 3 bases from J, with 17 bases in between. The germline gives CDR1 SGHTA, CDR2 FQGNSA. The CDR3 is 15 amino acids.

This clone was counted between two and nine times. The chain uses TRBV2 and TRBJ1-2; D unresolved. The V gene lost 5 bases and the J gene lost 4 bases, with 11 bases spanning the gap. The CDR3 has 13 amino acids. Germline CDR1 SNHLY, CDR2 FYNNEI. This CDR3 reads CASSSWATYGYTF. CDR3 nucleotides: TGTGCCAGCAGTAGCTGGGCTACCTATGGCTACACCTTC.

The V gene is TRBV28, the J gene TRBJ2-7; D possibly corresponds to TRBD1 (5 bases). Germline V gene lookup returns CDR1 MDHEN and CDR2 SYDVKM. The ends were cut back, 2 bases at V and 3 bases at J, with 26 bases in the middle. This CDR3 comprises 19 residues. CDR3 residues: CASSLGDLGRARQIYEQYF. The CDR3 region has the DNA TGTGCCAGCAGTTTAGGAGACCTCGGCAGGGCCCGGCAGATCTACGAGCAGTACTTC.

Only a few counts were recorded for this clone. As DNA, the CDR3 is TGTGCCAGCAGTGGGGACAGGGGAGTCGAAAAACTGTTTTTT. It translates to CASSGDRGVEKLFF. The V call is TRBV6-6, the J call TRBJ1-4; 10 nucleotides match TRBD1. Germline CDR1 and CDR2: MNHNY and SVGAGI (reference sequence). V lost 5 bases and J lost 8; bases outside the gene matches: 5. The CDR3 sequence is 14 residues long.

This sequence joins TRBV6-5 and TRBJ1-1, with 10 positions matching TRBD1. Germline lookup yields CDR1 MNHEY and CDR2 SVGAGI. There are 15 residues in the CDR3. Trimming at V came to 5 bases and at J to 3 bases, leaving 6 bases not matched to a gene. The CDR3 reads CASSRTGGRYTEAFF. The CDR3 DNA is TGTGCCAGCAGTAGGACAGGGGGGCGATACACTGAAGCTTTCTTT.

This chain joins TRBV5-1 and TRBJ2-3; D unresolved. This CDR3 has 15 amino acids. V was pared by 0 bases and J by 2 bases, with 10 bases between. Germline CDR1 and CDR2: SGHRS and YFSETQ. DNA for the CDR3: TGCGCCAGCAGCTTGGGGAGACTTCACACAGATACGCAGTATTTT. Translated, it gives CASSLGRLHTDTQYF.

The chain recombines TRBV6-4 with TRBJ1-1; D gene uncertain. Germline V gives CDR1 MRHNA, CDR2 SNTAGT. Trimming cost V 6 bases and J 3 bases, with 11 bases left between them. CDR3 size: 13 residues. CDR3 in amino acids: CASSAQVDTEAFF. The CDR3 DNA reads TGTGCCAGCAGCGCCCAGGTAGACACTGAAGCTTTCTTT.

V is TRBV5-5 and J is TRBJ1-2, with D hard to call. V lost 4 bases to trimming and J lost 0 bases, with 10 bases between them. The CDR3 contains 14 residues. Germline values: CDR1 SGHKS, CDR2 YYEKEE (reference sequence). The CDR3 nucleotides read TGTGCCAGCAGCCCTACAGCGGCTAACTATGGCTACACCTTC. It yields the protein CASSPTAANYGYTF.

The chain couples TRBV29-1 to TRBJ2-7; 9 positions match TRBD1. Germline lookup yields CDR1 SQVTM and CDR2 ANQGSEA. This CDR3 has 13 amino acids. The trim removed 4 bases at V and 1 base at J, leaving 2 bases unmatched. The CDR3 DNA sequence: TGCAGCGTTGGTGGGACAGGGTCCTACGAGCAGTACTTC. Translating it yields CSVGGTGSYEQYF.

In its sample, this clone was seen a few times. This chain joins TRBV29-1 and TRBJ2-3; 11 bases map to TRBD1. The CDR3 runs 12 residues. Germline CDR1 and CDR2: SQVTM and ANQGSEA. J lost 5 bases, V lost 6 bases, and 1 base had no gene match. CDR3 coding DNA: TGCAGCGTAGGGACAGGGGGAGATACGCAGTATTTT. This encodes CSVGTGGDTQYF.

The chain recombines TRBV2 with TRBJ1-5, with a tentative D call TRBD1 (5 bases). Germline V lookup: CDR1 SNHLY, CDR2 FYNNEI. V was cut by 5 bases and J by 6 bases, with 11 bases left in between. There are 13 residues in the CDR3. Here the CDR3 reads CASSLGARQPQHF. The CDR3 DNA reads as TGTGCCAGCAGTCTCGGGGCTCGTCAGCCCCAGCATTTT.

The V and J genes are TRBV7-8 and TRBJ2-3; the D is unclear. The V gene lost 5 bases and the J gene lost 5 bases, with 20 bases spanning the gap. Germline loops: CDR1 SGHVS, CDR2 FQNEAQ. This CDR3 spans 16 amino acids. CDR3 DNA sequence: TGTGCCAGCAGCCCGAGGTCCCGGTTGCTTGAAGATACGCAGTATTTT. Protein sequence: CASSPRSRLLEDTQYF.

The CDR3 region has the DNA TGTGCCAGCAGTCCTACAGGGGGCTTAAACACAGATACGCAGTATTTT. It translates to CASSPTGGLNTDTQYF. J is TRBJ2-3 and V is TRBV27, with TRBD1 matching 9 bases. The CDR3 runs to 16 residues. From germline, CDR1 is MNHEY and CDR2 SMNVEV (reference sequence). The J segment lost 2 bases and the V segment lost 5 bases, leaving 8 bases of the junction unmatched.

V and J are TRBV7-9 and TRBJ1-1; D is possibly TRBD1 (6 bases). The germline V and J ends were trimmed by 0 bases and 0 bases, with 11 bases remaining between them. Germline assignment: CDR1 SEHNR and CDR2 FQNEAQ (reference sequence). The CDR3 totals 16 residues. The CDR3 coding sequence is TGTGCCAGCAGCTTAGCGGGGGGGCTGGTGAACACTGAAGCTTTCTTT. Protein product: CASSLAGGLVNTEAFF.

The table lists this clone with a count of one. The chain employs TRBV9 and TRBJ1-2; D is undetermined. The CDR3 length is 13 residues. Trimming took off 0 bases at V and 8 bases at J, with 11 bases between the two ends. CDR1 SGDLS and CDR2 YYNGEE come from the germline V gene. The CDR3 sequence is CASSVGEERGYTF. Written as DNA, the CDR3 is TGTGCCAGCAGCGTAGGGGAGGAACGGGGCTACACCTTC.

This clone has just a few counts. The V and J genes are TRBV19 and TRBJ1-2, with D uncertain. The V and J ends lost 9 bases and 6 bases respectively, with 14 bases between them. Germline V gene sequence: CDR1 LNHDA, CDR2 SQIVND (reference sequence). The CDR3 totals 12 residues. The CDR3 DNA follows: TGTGCCAGCCTTTATGCCCCCGATGGCTACACCTTC. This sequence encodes CASLYAPDGYTF.

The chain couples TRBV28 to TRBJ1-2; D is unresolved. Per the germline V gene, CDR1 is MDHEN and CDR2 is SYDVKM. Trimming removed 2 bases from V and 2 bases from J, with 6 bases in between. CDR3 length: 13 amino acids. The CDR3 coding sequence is TGTGCCAGCAGTTTAGCCCTAAACTATGGCTACACCTTC. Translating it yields CASSLALNYGYTF.

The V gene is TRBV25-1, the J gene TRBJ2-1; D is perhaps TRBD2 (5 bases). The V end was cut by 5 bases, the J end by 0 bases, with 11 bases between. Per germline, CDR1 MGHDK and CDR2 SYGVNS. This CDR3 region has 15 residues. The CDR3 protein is CASSRGPSSYNEQFF. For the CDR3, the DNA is TGTGCCAGCAGTAGAGGGCCAAGCTCCTACAATGAGCAGTTCTTC.

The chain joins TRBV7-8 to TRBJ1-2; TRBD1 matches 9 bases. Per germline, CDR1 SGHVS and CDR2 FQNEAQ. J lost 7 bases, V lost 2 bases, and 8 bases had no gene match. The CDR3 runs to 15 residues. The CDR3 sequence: CASSLTGQGLRGYTF. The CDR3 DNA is TGTGCCAGCAGCTTAACGGGACAGGGCCTTCGTGGCTACACCTTC.

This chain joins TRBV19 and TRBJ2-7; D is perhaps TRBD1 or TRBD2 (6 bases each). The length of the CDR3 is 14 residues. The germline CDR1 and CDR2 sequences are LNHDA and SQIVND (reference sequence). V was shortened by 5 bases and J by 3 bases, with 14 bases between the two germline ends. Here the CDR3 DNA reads TGTGCCAGTAGTTTGGCCGGGGGCAGCTACGAGCAGTACTTC. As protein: CASSLAGGSYEQYF.

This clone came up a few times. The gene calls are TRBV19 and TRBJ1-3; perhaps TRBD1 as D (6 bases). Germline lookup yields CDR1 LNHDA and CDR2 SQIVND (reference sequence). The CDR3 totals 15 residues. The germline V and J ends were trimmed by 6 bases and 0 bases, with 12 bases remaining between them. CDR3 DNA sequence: TGTGCCAGTAGAACGGACAGAGCCTCTGGAAACACCATATATTTT. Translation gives CASRTDRASGNTIYF.

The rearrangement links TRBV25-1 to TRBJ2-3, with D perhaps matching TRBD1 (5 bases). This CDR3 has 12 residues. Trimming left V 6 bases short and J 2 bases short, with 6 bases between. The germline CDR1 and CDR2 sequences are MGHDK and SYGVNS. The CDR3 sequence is CASRGHTDTQYF. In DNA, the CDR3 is TGTGCCAGCAGGGGGCACACAGATACGCAGTATTTT.